This T cell receptor beta chain was profiled in a study of somatic mutations in cytotoxic T cells in rheumatoid arthritis. Study summary: Blood samples of about 30 ml were drawn from patients (in EDTA) right after diagnosis and before any treatment. General observations from the study: Slight underrepresentation of TRBV07 in rheumatoid arthritis patients was not adjusted for multiple comparisons. About an eighth of the roughly 60 patients had a largest CD8+ clone above 20% of CD8+ cells.

How the authors handled the data: Rarely did patient CD8+ clones above 1% match published virus-specific TCRB sequences. The assay was immunoSEQ multiplex PCR, and TCRdb's table has in-frame clones only and misses some. Clone size and V and J calls were adopted from that table, with D and trimming inferred from the DNA. The sample consists of around 18,000 clones, roughly 77% of them appearing once. About this clone: Its target is not known.

CDR1 is SEHNR and CDR2 is FQNEAQ in the germline V gene (reference sequence). This CDR3 is built from 15 residues. Trimming cost V 6 bases and J 5 bases, with 19 bases left between them. This sequence originates from an adult with rheumatoid arthritis. The J gene is TRBJ1-2, the V gene TRBV7-9; D possibly corresponds to TRBD1 (6 bases). Sequenced: CD8+ T cells sorted from blood. The CDR3: CASSFETGHIYGYTF. The CDR3, as DNA: TGTGCCAGCAGTTTCGAAACGGGACACATTTATGGCTACACCTTC.